This T cell receptor beta chain was obtained from a study of T cells after posttransplantation cyclophosphamide. The related graft donor's blood sample was taken on the day of bone marrow donation. Study conclusions and caveats: Donor-recipient repertoire similarity was low at 1-2 months, rising over year one.

In regard to this clone: What it binds is not known.

Sequenced by immunoSEQ multiplex PCR; TCRdb stores in-frame clones only, minus some. The sample lists 3,300 or so clones, around 78% occurring once. Germline assignment: CDR1 MDHEN and CDR2 SYDVKM. V gave up 6 bases and J gave up 1 base, with 6 bases separating them. There are 13 residues in the CDR3. Sequencing used memory CD8+ T cells sorted from blood. The chain joins TRBV28 to TRBJ2-2; no reliable D call. This receptor was taken from a woman aged 55-75 years in good health, CMV-negative, and a related stem cell transplant donor. The CDR3: CASRQRNTGELFF. The CDR3 nucleotides are TGTGCCAGCAGGCAGCGGAACACCGGGGAGCTGTTTTTT.